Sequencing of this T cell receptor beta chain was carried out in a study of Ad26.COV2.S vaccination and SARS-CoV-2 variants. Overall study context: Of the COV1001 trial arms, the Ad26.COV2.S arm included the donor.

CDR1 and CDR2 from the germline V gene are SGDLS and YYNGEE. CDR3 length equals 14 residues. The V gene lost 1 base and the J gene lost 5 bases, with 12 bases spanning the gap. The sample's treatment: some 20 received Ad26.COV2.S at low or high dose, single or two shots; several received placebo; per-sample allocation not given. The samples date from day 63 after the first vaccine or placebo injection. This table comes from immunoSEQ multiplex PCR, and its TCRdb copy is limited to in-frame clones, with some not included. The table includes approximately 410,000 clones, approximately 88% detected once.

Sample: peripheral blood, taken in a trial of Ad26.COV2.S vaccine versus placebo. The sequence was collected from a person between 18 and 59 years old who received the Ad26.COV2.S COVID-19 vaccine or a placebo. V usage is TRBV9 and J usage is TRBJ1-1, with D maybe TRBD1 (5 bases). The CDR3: CASSVRDSRTEAFF. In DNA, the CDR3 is TGTGCCAGCAGCGTAAGGGACTCACGGACTGAAGCTTTCTTT. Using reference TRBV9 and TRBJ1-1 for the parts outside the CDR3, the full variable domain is DSGVTQTPKHLITATGQRVTLRCSPRSGDLSVYWYQQSLDQGLQFLIQYYNGEERAKGNILERFSAQQFPDLHSELNLSSLELGDSALYFCASSVRDSRTEAFFGQGTRLTVV.